Listed below are T cell receptor beta chains from one sample, sequenced in a study of shared clonotypes between healthy human individuals. TCRdb's copy holds only in-frame clones and misses some; the assay was immunoSEQ multiplex PCR. The sample records 2 million to 3 million clones, 93% being singletons. The sequenced sample was naive CD4+ T cells from PBMCs. These receptors all come from a young man in good health. Some clones in this sample may be carry-over from other donors' samples. CDR3s include the opening cysteine and the closing phenylalanine or tryptophan. The D gene is left open where the match is weak. Size is omitted from some rows. Given values are once, few, many or a class for expanded clones.

TRBD1	TRBV30	few	TRBJ1-5	CAWRTQQGSQPQHF	TGTGCCTGGCGAACCCAACAGGGGAGTCAGCCCCAGCATTTT
TRBD1	TRBV10-3	once	TRBJ1-4	CAISDRQKVSGGEKLFF	TGTGCCATCAGTGACCGCCAGAAGGTCTCAGGGGGGGAAAAACTGTTTTTT
NA	TRBV28	NA	TRBJ1-2	CASSLLRGRLDGYTF	TGTGCCAGCAGTTTGTTGAGAGGGCGTCTTGATGGCTACACCTTC
NA	TRBV28	NA	TRBJ2-3	CASSGSGRGPSTDTQYF	TGTGCCAGCAGTGGGTCTGGGCGCGGACCTAGCACAGATACGCAGTATTTT
NA	TRBV18	NA	TRBJ2-6	CASSQNSGSGANVLTF	TGTGCCAGCTCCCAAAACTCAGGGTCCGGGGCCAACGTCCTGACTTTC
NA	TRBV30	NA	TRBJ2-5	CASTRVKETQYF	TGTGCCTCCACCCGGGTTAAAGAGACCCAGTACTTC
NA	TRBV28	few	TRBJ1-4	CASSSGGSNEKLFF	TGTGCCAGCAGCTCGGGTGGGTCTAATGAAAAACTGTTTTTT
TRBD2	TRBV29-1	NA	TRBJ2-1	CSVVISLAGWDNEQFF	TGCAGCGTCGTAATATCACTAGCGGGATGGGACAATGAGCAGTTCTTC
NA	TRBV15	NA	TRBJ2-5	CATSRGGGAGETQYF	TGTGCCACCAGCAGAGGCGGTGGGGCCGGGGAGACCCAGTACTTC
TRBD1	TRBV6-1	NA	TRBJ2-5	CASSPDRGQETQYF	TGTGCCAGCAGCCCAGACAGGGGCCAAGAGACCCAGTACTTC
NA	TRBV18	once	TRBJ1-5	CASSPLSGQPQHF	TGTGCCAGCTCACCGCTTAGTGGACAGCCCCAGCATTTT
TRBD1	TRBV2	NA	TRBJ2-5	CASSESPGQWSAETQYF	TGTGCCAGCAGTGAGTCGCCGGGACAGTGGAGCGCAGAGACCCAGTACTTC
NA	TRBV5-6	NA	TRBJ2-2	CASSRTANTGELFF	TGTGCCAGCAGCCGGACTGCGAACACCGGGGAGCTGTTTTTT
NA	TRBV5-6	NA	TRBJ2-7	CASIPLGGGPRSSYEQYF	TGTGCCAGCATTCCTCTCGGGGGCGGACCGAGAAGCTCCTACGAGCAGTACTTC
NA	TRBV19	NA	TRBJ1-5	CASRDPARGHQPQHF	TGTGCCAGTAGGGACCCCGCCAGGGGTCATCAGCCCCAGCATTTT
NA	TRBV2	NA	TRBJ1-1	CASSPRGGTTEAFF	TGTGCCAGCAGTCCGAGGGGGGGGACGACTGAAGCTTTCTTT
NA	TRBV28	once	TRBJ2-5	CASSFGAETQYF	TGTGCCAGCAGTTTTGGGGCAGAGACCCAGTACTTC
NA	TRBV5-8	NA	TRBJ2-7	CASRRANYEQYF	TGTGCCAGCCGCAGGGCAAACTACGAGCAGTACTTC
TRBD2	TRBV11-3	NA	TRBJ2-1	CASSLETSGYNEQFF	TGTGCCAGCAGCTTAGAGACTAGCGGTTACAATGAGCAGTTCTTC
NA	TRBV18	NA	TRBJ1-5	CASSREGGQPQHF	TGTGCCAGCTCACGAGAAGGGGGACAGCCCCAGCATTTT
TRBD2	TRBV7-2	NA	TRBJ2-1	CASSLGLAGGTEQFF	TGTGCCAGCAGCTTGGGACTAGCGGGAGGGACTGAGCAGTTCTTC
NA	TRBV6-6	NA	TRBJ1-1	CASSKFGTEAFF	TGTGCCAGCAGTAAATTCGGGACTGAAGCTTTCTTT
NA	TRBV7-9	NA	TRBJ1-2	CASSLKGHQGLEGGYTF	TGTGCCAGCAGCTTAAAGGGGCACCAGGGGCTCGAGGGTGGCTACACCTTC
TRBD1	TRBV28	NA	TRBJ2-7	CAIAGTGVFF	TGTGCCATTGCCGGGACAGGAGTATTCTTC
TRBD1	TRBV9	NA	TRBJ2-7	CASSATTGGYEQYF	TGTGCCAGCAGCGCGACTACAGGGGGCTACGAGCAGTACTTC
TRBD2	TRBV5-6	NA	TRBJ2-5	CASSSWTSGSRGETQYF	TGTGCCAGCAGCTCCTGGACTAGCGGGAGCCGTGGAGAGACCCAGTACTTC
NA	TRBV15	NA	TRBJ2-3	CATSRDLSVGGSTDTQYF	TGTGCCACCAGCAGAGATCTTTCTGTCGGGGGTAGCACAGATACGCAGTATTTT
NA	TRBV18	NA	TRBJ1-1	CASSQEGRVLTEAFF	TGTGCCAGCTCACAGGAAGGGAGGGTCCTGACCGAAGCTTTCTTT
TRBD2	TRBV6-7	NA	TRBJ2-1	CASRKEREGNNEQFF	TGTGCCAGCAGGAAAGAGCGGGAGGGGAACAATGAGCAGTTCTTC
TRBD2	TRBV5-4	NA	TRBJ2-3	CASSRTGTSGLDTQYF	TGTGCCAGCAGTAGGACCGGGACTAGCGGATTGGATACGCAGTATTTT
NA	TRBV7-2	NA	TRBJ1-1	CASSLAGVWTEAFF	TGTGCCAGCAGCTTAGCCGGGGTGTGGACTGAAGCTTTCTTT
NA	TRBV29-1	once	TRBJ2-3	CSVGGITDTQYF	TGCAGCGTTGGGGGGATCACAGATACGCAGTATTTT
NA	TRBV11-2	few	TRBJ1-1	CASSDQRFMNTEAFF	TGTGCCAGCAGCGACCAGAGATTTATGAACACTGAAGCTTTCTTT
TRBD1	TRBV28	NA	TRBJ2-7	CASSLQGARYEQYF	TGTGCCAGCAGTTTACAGGGGGCGCGGTACGAGCAGTACTTC
NA	TRBV10-3	NA	TRBJ1-4	CATSPPGLGKEKLFF	TGTGCCACCTCCCCTCCGGGCCTGGGGAAGGAAAAACTGTTTTTT
NA	TRBV11-2	once	TRBJ2-7	CASSNAVYEQYF	TGTGCCAGCAGCAATGCCGTCTACGAGCAGTACTTC